Sequencing of this T cell receptor beta chain was carried out in a study of cytomegalovirus exposure and HLA in healthy donors. General study points: Using a false discovery rate of 0.05, a later analysis showed that approximately 17,000 TCR beta sequences were associated with HLA alleles. Relative to the approximately 630-donor mean, N-insertions were reportedly fewer in an Asian-associated ancestry cluster in a later analysis.

With 8 bases removed from V and 5 bases from J, the gap between germline ends came to 12 bases. The CDR3 spans 12 residues. Germline V lookup: CDR1 MNHNS, CDR2 SASEGT. PCR involved 60 Vbeta and 13 Jbeta primers. TCRdb's copy holds only in-frame clones and misses some; the assay was immunoSEQ multiplex PCR. The sample yields about 140,000 clones, of which the top ten take up roughly 2.7%. About this clone: Antigen unknown.

What was sequenced was PBMCs. This TCR was sampled from a man aged 35 to 55 in good health and CMV-seronegative. The chain combines TRBV6-1 with TRBJ2-5; possible D gene TRBD2, 6 bases. Written as DNA, the CDR3 is TGTGCCAGCGCGGGACTGTTGGAGACCCAGTACTTC. As protein: CASAGLLETQYF.